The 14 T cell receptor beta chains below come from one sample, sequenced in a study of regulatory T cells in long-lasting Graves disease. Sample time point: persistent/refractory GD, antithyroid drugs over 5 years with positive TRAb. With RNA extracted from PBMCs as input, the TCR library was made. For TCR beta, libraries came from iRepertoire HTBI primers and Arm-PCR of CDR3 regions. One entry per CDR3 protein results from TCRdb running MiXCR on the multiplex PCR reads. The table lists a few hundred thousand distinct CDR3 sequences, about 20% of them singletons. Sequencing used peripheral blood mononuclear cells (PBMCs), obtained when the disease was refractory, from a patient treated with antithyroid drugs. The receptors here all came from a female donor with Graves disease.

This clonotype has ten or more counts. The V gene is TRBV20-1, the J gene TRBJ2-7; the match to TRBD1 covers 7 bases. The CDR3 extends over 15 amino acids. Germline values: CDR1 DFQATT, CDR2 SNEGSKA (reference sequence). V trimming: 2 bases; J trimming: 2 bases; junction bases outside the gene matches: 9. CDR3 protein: CSARSLQGYAYEQYF. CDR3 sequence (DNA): TGCAGTGCTAGAAGTTTACAGGGGTATGCCTACGAGCAGTACTTC.

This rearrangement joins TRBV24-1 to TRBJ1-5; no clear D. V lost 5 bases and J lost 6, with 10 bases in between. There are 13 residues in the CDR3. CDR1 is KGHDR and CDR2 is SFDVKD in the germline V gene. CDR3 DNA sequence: TGTGCCACCAGTGCTGGGGAGACTCAGCCCCAGCATTTT. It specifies CATSAGETQPQHF.

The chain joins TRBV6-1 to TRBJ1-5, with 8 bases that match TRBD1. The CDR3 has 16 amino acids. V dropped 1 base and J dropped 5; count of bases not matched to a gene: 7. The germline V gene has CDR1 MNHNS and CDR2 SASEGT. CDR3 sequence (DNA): TGTGCCAGCAGTGAAGTCTCTACAGGGGGACATCAGCCCCAGCATTTT. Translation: CASSEVSTGGHQPQHF.

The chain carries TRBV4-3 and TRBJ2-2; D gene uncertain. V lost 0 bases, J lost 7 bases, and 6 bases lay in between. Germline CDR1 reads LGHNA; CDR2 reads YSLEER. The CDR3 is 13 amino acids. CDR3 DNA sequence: TGCGCCAGCAGCCAAGATCGGGTCGGGGAGCTGTTTTTT. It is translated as CASSQDRVGELFF.

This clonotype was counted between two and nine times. DNA of the CDR3: TGCGCCAGCAGCTTGGAGCCCCCGGGGCCCGGGGAGCTGTTTTTT. This translates into CASSLEPPGPGELFF. This chain connects TRBV5-1 to TRBJ2-2; D possibly matches TRBD1 or TRBD2 (5 bases each). Germline V gene data show CDR1 as SGHRS and CDR2 as YFSETQ. The CDR3 runs 15 residues. V dropped 0 bases and J dropped 6 bases, with 12 bases sitting between them.

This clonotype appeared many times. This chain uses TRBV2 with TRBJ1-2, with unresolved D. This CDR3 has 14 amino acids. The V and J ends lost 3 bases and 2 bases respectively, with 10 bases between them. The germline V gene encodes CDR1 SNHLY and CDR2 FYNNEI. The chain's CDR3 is CASSDYRGNYGYTF. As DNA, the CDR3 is TGTGCCAGCAGTGATTATCGGGGAAACTATGGCTACACCTTC.

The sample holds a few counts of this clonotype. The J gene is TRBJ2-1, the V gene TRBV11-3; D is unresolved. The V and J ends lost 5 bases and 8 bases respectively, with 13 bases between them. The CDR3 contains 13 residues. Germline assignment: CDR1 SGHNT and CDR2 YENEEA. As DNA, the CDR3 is TGTGCCAGCAGCACGCTATGGACGGATGAGCAGTTCTTC. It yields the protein CASSTLWTDEQFF.

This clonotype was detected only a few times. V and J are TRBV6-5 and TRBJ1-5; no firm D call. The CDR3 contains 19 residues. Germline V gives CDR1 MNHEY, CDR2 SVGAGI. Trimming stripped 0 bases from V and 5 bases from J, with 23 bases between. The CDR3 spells CASSYSGRVRSLYYQPQHF. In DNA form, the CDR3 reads TGTGCCAGCAGTTACTCGGGCCGGGTACGGTCCCTATACTATCAGCCCCAGCATTTT.

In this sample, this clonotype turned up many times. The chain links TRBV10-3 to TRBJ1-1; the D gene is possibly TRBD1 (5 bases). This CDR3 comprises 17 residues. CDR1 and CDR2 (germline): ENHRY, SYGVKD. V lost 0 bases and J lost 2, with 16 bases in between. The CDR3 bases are TGTGCCATCAGTGAGTCGAAGGGGAGGGGTGGAAACACTGAAGCTTTCTTT. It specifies CAISESKGRGGNTEAFF.

The CDR3 protein is CAWSVPLESWTGGNYGYTF. The CDR3 nucleotides read TGTGCCTGGAGTGTACCATTGGAGAGTTGGACAGGGGGCAACTATGGCTACACCTTC. J is TRBJ1-2 and V is TRBV30, with TRBD1 matching over 11 bases. The germline V gene encodes CDR1 GTSNPN and CDR2 SVGIG (reference sequence). V lost 0 bases to trimming and J lost 2 bases; unmatched junction nucleotides: 14. The CDR3 totals 19 residues.

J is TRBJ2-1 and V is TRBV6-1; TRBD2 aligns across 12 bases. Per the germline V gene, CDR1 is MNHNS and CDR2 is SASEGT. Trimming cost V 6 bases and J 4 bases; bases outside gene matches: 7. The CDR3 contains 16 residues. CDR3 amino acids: CASRTLAGGNYNEQFF. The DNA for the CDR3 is TGTGCCAGCAGAACCCTAGCGGGAGGGAATTACAATGAGCAGTTCTTC.

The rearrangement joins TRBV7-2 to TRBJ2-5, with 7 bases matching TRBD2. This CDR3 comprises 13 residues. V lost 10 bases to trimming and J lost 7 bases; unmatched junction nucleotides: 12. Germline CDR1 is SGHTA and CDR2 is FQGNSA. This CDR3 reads CATASGTLGTQYF. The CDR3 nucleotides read TGTGCCACGGCTAGCGGTACCCTGGGGACCCAGTACTTC.

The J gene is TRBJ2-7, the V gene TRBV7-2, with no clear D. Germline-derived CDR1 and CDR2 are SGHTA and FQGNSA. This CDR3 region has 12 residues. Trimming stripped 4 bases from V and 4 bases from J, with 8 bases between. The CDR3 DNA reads TGTGCCAGCAGCTCCTTCTGGTACGAGCAGTACTTC. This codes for CASSSFWYEQYF. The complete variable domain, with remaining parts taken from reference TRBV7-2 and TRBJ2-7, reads GAGVSQSPSNKVTEKGKDVELRCDPISGHTALYWYRQSLGQGLEFLIYFQGNSAPDKSGLPSDRFSAERTGGSVSTLTIQRTQQEDSAVYLCASSSFWYEQYFGPGTRLTVT.

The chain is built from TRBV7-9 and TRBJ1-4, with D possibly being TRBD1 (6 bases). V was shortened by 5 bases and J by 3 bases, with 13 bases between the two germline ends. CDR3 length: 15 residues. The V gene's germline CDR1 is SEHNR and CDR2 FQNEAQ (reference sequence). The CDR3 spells CASSGDRSSNEKLFF. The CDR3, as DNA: TGTGCCAGCAGCGGTGACAGGAGCTCTAATGAAAAACTGTTTTTT.